This T cell receptor (beta chain) was retrieved from a study of tissue T cells after allogeneic stem cell transplantation. The CDR3 contains 17 residues. The V and J ends lost 0 bases and 2 bases respectively, with 11 bases between them. CDR1 is LNHNV and CDR2 is YYDKDF in the germline V gene (reference sequence). TCRdb's table, derived via immunoSEQ multiplex PCR, lists solely in-frame clones and lacks some. The data hold about 42,000 clones, with approximately 92% observed a single time. The V gene is TRBV15, the J gene TRBJ2-6; D uncertain. The receptor was isolated from a woman aged 35 to 70 who later had graft-versus-host disease after an allogeneic stem cell transplant. The starting material was blood, obtained before transplantation. The CDR3 loop is CATSRDQWVTGANVLTF. As DNA, the CDR3 is TGTGCCACCAGCAGAGATCAGTGGGTTACTGGGGCCAACGTCCTGACTTTC.